The clone carrying this T cell receptor beta chain was counted at least ten times. Its specificity is not known. The CDR3 runs 14 residues. Trimming pared 2 bases from V and 0 bases from J, leaving 10 bases between. Germline V gene sequence: CDR1 DFQATT, CDR2 SNEGSKA (reference sequence). Individually, TCR cDNA molecules were each labelled with a unique molecular identifier. TCRdb redid the calling of the 5' RACE reads with MiXCR, one entry per CDR3 protein. This sample has around 110,000 distinct CDR3 sequences, with 12% found just once. Time point defined: blood at routine non-recurrence follow-up after resection. Unsorted whole RNA samples from tumor, nontumor lung or frozen PBMC were sequenced. The entry originates in a study of spatial heterogeneity in lung cancer. Study as a whole: There were approximately 69 donors, all of them untreated patients with early-stage non-small cell lung cancer. An average of more than ten raw reads was observed per unique TCR and UMI combination. Overall study findings and caveats: Ubiquitous expanded tumor TCRs showed up in blood more at resection than follow-up.

The receptor was isolated from a male donor with early-stage non-small cell lung cancer. This specimen was PBMCs, taken at follow-up. The chain recombines TRBV20-1 with TRBJ1-1; D ambiguous. The CDR3 here is CSARSPGLNTEAFF. The CDR3 nucleotides are TGCAGTGCTAGAAGCCCAGGCCTGAACACTGAAGCTTTCTTT.